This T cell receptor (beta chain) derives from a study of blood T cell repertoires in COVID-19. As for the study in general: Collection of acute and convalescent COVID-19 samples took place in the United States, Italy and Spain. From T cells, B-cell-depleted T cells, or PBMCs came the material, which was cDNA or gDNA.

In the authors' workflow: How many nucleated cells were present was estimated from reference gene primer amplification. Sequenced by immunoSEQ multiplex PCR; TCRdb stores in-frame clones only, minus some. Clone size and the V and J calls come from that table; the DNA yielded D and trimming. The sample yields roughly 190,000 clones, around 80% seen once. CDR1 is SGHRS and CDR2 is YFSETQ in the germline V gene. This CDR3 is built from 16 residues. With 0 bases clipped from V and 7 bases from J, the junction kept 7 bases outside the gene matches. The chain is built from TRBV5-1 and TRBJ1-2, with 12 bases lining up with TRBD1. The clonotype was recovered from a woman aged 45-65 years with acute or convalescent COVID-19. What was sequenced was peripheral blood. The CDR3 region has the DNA TGCGCCAGCAGCTTGGCCAAGGGACAGGGGGCGGCTGGCTACACCTTC. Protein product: CASSLAKGQGAAGYTF. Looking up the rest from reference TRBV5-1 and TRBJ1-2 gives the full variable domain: KAGVTQTPRYLIKTRGQQVTLSCSPISGHRSVSWYQQTPGQGLQFLFEYFSETQRNKGNFPGRFSGRQFSNSRSEMNVSTLELGDSALYLCASSLAKGQGAAGYTFGSGTRLTVV.